What follows is one T cell receptor beta chain and its context. The CDR3 is made up of 15 amino acids. Trimming removed 4 bases at V and 7 bases at J, with 18 bases between. Germline values: CDR1 SGHRS, CDR2 YFSETQ. Specified time point: peripheral blood 6 weeks after treatment start. This specimen belongs to a study of PD-L1 blockade in urothelial cancer. Libraries were prepared by immunoSEQ multiplex PCR; TCRdb keeps only in-frame clonotypes and omits some of them. Of around 49,000 clones in the sample, 85% to 90% were seen once. Specimen: PBMCs, collected around atezolizumab (anti-PD-L1) treatment. The rearrangement links TRBV5-1 to TRBJ1-5, with D possibly TRBD1 on 6 matching bases. This clonotype was obtained from a man in his fifties or sixties with urothelial cancer. The CDR3 DNA reads TGCGCCAGCAGCGAAGGGTCCAACCAGGGGCAGCCCCAGCATTTT. Amino acid sequence: CASSEGSNQGQPQHF. The whole variable domain, remainder taken from reference TRBV5-1 and TRBJ1-5, is KAGVTQTPRYLIKTRGQQVTLSCSPISGHRSVSWYQQTPGQGLQFLFEYFSETQRNKGNFPGRFSGRQFSNSRSEMNVSTLELGDSALYLCASSEGSNQGQPQHFGDGTRLSIL.